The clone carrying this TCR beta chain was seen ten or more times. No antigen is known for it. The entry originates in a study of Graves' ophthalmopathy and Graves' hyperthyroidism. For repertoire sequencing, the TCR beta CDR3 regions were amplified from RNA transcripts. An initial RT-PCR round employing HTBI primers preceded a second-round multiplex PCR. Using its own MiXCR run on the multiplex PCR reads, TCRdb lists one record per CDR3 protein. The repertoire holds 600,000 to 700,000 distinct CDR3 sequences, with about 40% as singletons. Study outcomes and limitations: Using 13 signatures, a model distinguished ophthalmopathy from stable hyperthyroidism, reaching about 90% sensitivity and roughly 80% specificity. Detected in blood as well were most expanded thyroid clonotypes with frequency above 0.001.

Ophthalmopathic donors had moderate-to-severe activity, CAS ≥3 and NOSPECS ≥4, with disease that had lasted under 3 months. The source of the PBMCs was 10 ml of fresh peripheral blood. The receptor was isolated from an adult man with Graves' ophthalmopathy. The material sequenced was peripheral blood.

Here the CDR3 DNA reads TGTGCCAGTAGTACCTCCCGGGACAGCTACGAGCAGTACTTC. Amino acid sequence: CASSTSRDSYEQYF. This chain joins TRBV19 and TRBJ2-7, with TRBD1 matching over 7 bases. CDR3 length: 14 residues. V lost 4 bases, J lost 3 bases, and 6 bases stayed unmatched. Germline loops: CDR1 LNHDA, CDR2 SQIVND (reference sequence).